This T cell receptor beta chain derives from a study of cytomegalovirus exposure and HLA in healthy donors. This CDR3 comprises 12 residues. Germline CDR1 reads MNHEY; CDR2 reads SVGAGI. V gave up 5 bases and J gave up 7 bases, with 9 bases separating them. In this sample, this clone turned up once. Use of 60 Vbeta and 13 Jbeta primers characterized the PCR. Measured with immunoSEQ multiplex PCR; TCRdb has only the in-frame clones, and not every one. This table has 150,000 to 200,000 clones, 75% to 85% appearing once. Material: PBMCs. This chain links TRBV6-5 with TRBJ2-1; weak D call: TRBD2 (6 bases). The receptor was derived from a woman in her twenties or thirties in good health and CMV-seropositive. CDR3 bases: TGTGCCAGCAGTCGGGGGAAGAATGAGCAGTTCTTC. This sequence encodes CASSRGKNEQFF.